One T cell receptor (beta chain) is described in this entry. Antigen: not known. V lost 3 bases to trimming and J lost 3 bases; unmatched junction nucleotides: 2. This CDR3 comprises 14 residues. Germline CDR1 reads SGHVS; CDR2 reads FNYEAQ. This sample is drawn from a study of cytomegalovirus exposure and HLA in healthy donors. Study-wide findings and caveats: There were around 160 TCR beta chains listed as cytomegalovirus-associated. A later examination showed that TCR association rates differed by HLA locus, with DRB1 most and HLA-C fewest.

The PCR made use of 60 Vbeta and 13 Jbeta primers. Profiled with immunoSEQ multiplex PCR; TCRdb holds only in-frame clones, not every one. The sample consists of under 200,000 clones, roughly 74% of them appearing once. The TCR was taken from a male donor in good health and CMV-seronegative. Sequencing was carried out using PBMCs. This rearrangement joins TRBV7-6 to TRBJ2-7, with TRBD1 matching over 10 bases. CDR3: CASSFGTGDYEQYF. CDR3 nucleotides: TGTGCCAGCAGCTTTGGGACAGGGGACTACGAGCAGTACTTC.